The present T cell receptor (beta chain) was sequenced within a study of cytomegalovirus exposure and HLA in healthy donors. The wider study: Researchers found that roughly 81% of 398 genotyped donors fell within the Caucasian-associated ancestry cluster. Study-level results: Reports indicate that TCR beta sequences accurately predicted the HLA-A and HLA-B alleles of most subjects.

V was clipped by 3 bases and J by 6 bases, with 10 bases between them. The CDR3 contains 13 residues. Germline lookup yields CDR1 KGHSH and CDR2 LQKENI. The sample holds one count of this clone. What it binds is not known. Vbeta (60) and Jbeta (13) primers were used in the PCR. TCRdb's copy holds only in-frame clones and misses some; the assay was immunoSEQ multiplex PCR. The sample has some 45,000 clones, around 87% seen once; the top ten hold roughly 8%. This clonotype was sampled from a woman aged 40 to 49 in good health and CMV-seropositive. Material for sequencing was PBMCs. The rearrangement joins TRBV18 to TRBJ2-3; D not certain. CDR3 sequence: CASSPPTADTQYF. CDR3 DNA sequence: TGTGCCAGCTCACCGCCTACCGCGGATACGCAGTATTTT. Full variable domain (outside the CDR3, taken from reference TRBV18 and TRBJ2-3): NAGVMQNPRHLVRRRGQEARLRCSPMKGHSHVYWYRQLPEEGLKFMVYLQKENIIDESGMPKERFSAEFPKEGPSILRIQQVVRGDSAAYFCASSPPTADTQYFGPGTRLTVL.